This TCR beta chain was captured by sequencing in a study of PD-1 blockade in classical Hodgkin lymphoma. Time point specified: cycle 4 day 1 (C4D1), after six to seven weeks of nivolumab. Each patient relapsed following autologous stem cell transplantation, and prior brentuximab vedotin exposure differed. The authors purified CD4+ T cells from thawed PBMCs by magnetic negative selection. Reported best responses ranged across complete response, partial response or progressive disease. Libraries were prepared by immunoSEQ multiplex PCR; TCRdb keeps only in-frame clonotypes and omits some of them. The sample lists about 17,000 clones; 75% were seen once. Study-level results: CD4+ TCR diversity, unlike CD8+, climbed significantly by C4D1. Possible causes of repertoire differences, disease activity or prior therapy, remain undefined. Nivolumab initiated under 1 year post-ASCT led to patient exclusion.

Unmatched junction bases numbered 5, after V lost 6 bases and J lost 3 bases. This CDR3 is built from 14 residues. The germline V gene encodes CDR1 MNHEY and CDR2 SVGAGI. In regard to this clone: Its target is unknown.

The source of this sequence is a human donor with classical Hodgkin lymphoma. The chain joins TRBV6-5 to TRBJ2-3, with 8 positions matching TRBD2. Sequencing was performed on CD4+ T cells from blood, taken before the fourth cycle of nivolumab. The CDR3 coding sequence is TGTGCCAGCAGCGGACTAGCAAGGACAGATACGCAGTATTTT. Amino acids: CASSGLARTDTQYF.